Presented here are 2 T cell receptor beta chains from one specimen sequenced in a study of cytomegalovirus exposure and HLA in healthy donors. Amplification used 60 Vbeta primers and 13 Jbeta primers. Sequencing used immunoSEQ multiplex PCR; TCRdb keeps in-frame clones, though not all of them. The data hold some 120,000 clones, with around 70% observed a single time. Sequencing used PBMCs. Source of these receptors: a woman aged 35 to 49 in good health and CMV-seronegative.

Notes on this clone: Germline is not matched at one junction end, which may reflect a read error. The gene calls are TRBV5-5 and TRBJ1-2; tentatively, D is TRBD1 (5 bases). Per the germline V gene, CDR1 is SGHKS and CDR2 is YYEKEE (reference sequence). This CDR3 is built from 14 residues. CDR3 residues: CAGSAGRGDYGYTF. The CDR3 nucleotides are TGTGCCGGCAGCGCCGGGAGGGGCGACTATGGCTACACCTTC.

This chain uses TRBV23-1 with TRBJ1-1; no clear D gene. TRBV23-1 is an ORF, with its function uncertain. V lost 1 base and J lost 4, with 13 bases in between. CDR3 length: 15 amino acids. In nucleotides, the CDR3 is TGCGCCAGCAGTCAATTCTGGCAGAGGGCCACTGAAGCTTTCTTT. Its translation is CASSQFWQRATEAFF.